The clone carrying this T cell receptor beta chain was counted a single time. The data belong to a study of blood T cell repertoires in COVID-19. Study in general: Samples came from the United States, Italy and Spain, spanning acute and convalescent COVID-19. PBMCs, B-cell-depleted T cells, or T cells provided the cDNA or gDNA that made up the material.

How the authors handled the data: Researchers report that nucleated cell counts were estimated from reference gene primer amplification. The data were produced by immunoSEQ multiplex PCR, yet TCRdb's version contains in-frame clones alone and is incomplete. The V and J calls and clone size come from that table; D and trimming were worked out from the DNA. Among 95,000 to 150,000 clones listed, around four fifths were seen once. The germline gives CDR1 SEHNR, CDR2 FQNEAQ (reference sequence). The junction had 8 bases not matched to a gene; V was cut back by 4 bases and J by 1 base. The CDR3 loop spans 16 amino acids.

This receptor was identified in a man aged 60 to 75 with active or convalescent COVID-19. This chain joins TRBV7-9 and TRBJ2-3; 7 positions agree with TRBD2. Input material: peripheral blood. Written as DNA, the CDR3 is TGTGCCAGCAGCTCCCTTGCGGGAGCGGGCACAGATACGCAGTATTTT. It encodes CASSSLAGAGTDTQYF.